This entry lists 9 T cell receptor beta chains sequenced from one sample in a study of shared clonotypes between healthy human individuals (dated by TCRdb to 2019 to 2021). Library preparation employed the immunoSEQ multiplex PCR assay. TCRdb carries this immuneACCESS record with in-frame sequences only. Its versions omit some clonotypes, under half of them owing to an unresolved V gene in the studies checked, with the rest unexplained. The sample profile shows over 2 million clones; approximately 95% of them were found once. More than 0.1% of the sample comes from the top ten. Input material: naive CD4+ T cells sorted from blood. Taken with the paper, the label for cell subset or site translates to: CD45RA+ positively selected. Source of these receptors: a man between 18 and 35 years old in good health.

This chain connects TRBV5-5 to TRBJ2-5; 7 bases align to TRBD1. V shed 0 bases, J shed 5 bases, and the junction held 4 bases outside the gene matches. Germline-derived CDR1 and CDR2 are SGHKS and YYEKEE (reference sequence). The CDR3 spans 14 residues. The CDR3 nucleotides are TGTGCCAGCAGCTTGGTTACAGGGGAGGAGACCCAGTACTTC. Protein sequence: CASSLVTGEETQYF.

Of note for this clone: A much larger clone sits a single nucleotide away, making a read error possible. The same CDR3 can be traced to other DNA sequences in this sample. The chain has TRBV7-2 and TRBJ2-7, with 10 bases matching TRBD1. Germline V gene sequence: CDR1 SGHTA, CDR2 FQGNSA. This CDR3 has 14 residues. The J segment lost 3 bases and the V segment lost 2 bases, leaving 1 base of the junction unmatched. This CDR3 is CASSLRTGGYEQYF. CDR3 sequence (DNA): TGTGCCAGCAGCTTAAGGACAGGGGGCTACGAGCAGTACTTC.

The chain is built from TRBV4-1 and TRBJ1-1; D is possibly TRBD1 (5 bases). The CDR3 is made up of 16 amino acids. The germline V gene has CDR1 MGHRA and CDR2 YSYEKL. V lost 0 bases and J 0 bases, leaving 11 bases between the germline ends. CDR3 sequence (DNA): TGCGCCAGCAGCCAAGAGCTTGTACAGGTGAACACTGAAGCTTTCTTT. Amino acid sequence: CASSQELVQVNTEAFF.

The CDR3 DNA sequence: TGTGCCAGCAGCTCTCAGGGGAAGGAAGTTAGGAATGAGCAGTTCTTC. It specifies CASSSQGKEVRNEQFF. The rearrangement links TRBV11-2 to TRBJ2-1; possibly TRBD1 for D (6 bases). V dropped 4 bases and J dropped 7 bases, with 20 bases sitting between them. Germline CDR1 SGHAT, CDR2 FQNNGV. The CDR3 sequence is 16 residues long.

The chain uses TRBV7-9 and TRBJ2-3; 8 positions agree with TRBD1. V was pared by 4 bases and J by 4 bases, with 4 bases of the junction left unmatched. The CDR3 is made up of 14 amino acids. From germline, CDR1 is SEHNR and CDR2 FQNEAQ (reference sequence). In DNA form, the CDR3 reads TGTGCCAGCAGCTCGGACAGGGCTGCAGATACGCAGTATTTT. This codes for CASSSDRAADTQYF.

The CDR3 sequence: CASKFYGTGVPTNTGELFF. The CDR3 DNA reads as TGTGCCAGTAAGTTCTACGGGACAGGGGTCCCTACGAACACCGGGGAGCTGTTTTTT. This sequence joins TRBV19 and TRBJ2-2; 10 nucleotides match TRBD1. The germline CDR1 and CDR2 sequences are LNHDA and SQIVND (reference sequence). This CDR3 has 19 residues. Losses at the gene ends were 7 bases for V and 0 bases for J; bases not matched to a gene: 14.

This clone was recorded only once. The chain joins TRBV5-8 to TRBJ2-7; TRBD1 aligns across 7 bases. The germline CDR1 and CDR2 sequences are SGHTS and YDEGEE. The ends lost 4 bases at V and 2 bases at J; junction bases unmatched: 6. The CDR3 totals 14 residues. CDR3 region: CASSRRTGPYEQYF. CDR3 coding DNA: TGTGCCAGCAGCCGCAGGACAGGACCCTACGAGCAGTACTTC.

This CDR3 reads CAWADHTEAFF. The CDR3 region has the DNA TGTGCCTGGGCGGACCACACTGAAGCTTTCTTT. The V gene is TRBV30, the J gene TRBJ1-1; D is uncertain. The CDR3 covers 11 residues. Germline CDR1 GTSNPN, CDR2 SVGIG (reference sequence). Trimming pared 5 bases from V and 3 bases from J, leaving 7 bases between.

The V and J genes are TRBV6-5 and TRBJ1-2; the D gene is possibly TRBD1 (6 bases). The CDR3 is made up of 15 amino acids. Germline lookup yields CDR1 MNHEY and CDR2 SVGAGI. V was trimmed by 5 bases and J by 0 bases, leaving 13 bases between them. This CDR3 is CASSPGDTTNYGYTF. CDR3 nucleotides: TGTGCCAGCAGTCCCGGGGACACGACTAACTATGGCTACACCTTC.